The present entry profiles one T cell receptor (beta chain) with its context. No antigen is known for it. The data were obtained in a study of stem cell transplantation in POMP-related autoinflammatory disease. Background on the study: Defective thymoproteasomes were hypothesized to impair CD8+ T-cell positive selection.

This CDR3 is 16 amino acids long. V shed 0 bases and J shed 4 bases, with 17 bases lying between them. Per the germline V gene, CDR1 is SGHNT and CDR2 is YYREEE (reference sequence). The method was immunoSEQ multiplex PCR; TCRdb's version includes in-frame clones alone and lacks a portion of them. Among 6,000 to 7,000 clones listed, roughly four fifths were seen once. Study results and limitations: Across all analyzed T-cell subsets, patients with PRAID tended toward reduced diversity and increased clonality. Patients with PRAID showed a restricted number of unique TRB V-J gene pairings.

The chain carries TRBV5-4 and TRBJ2-7; weak D call: TRBD2 (7 bases). The TCR sequence derives from a human donor in good health. Sequencing input: a CXCR5-defined cell subset from PBMCs. The CDR3 here is CASSLVAGRGRYEQYF. DNA of the CDR3: TGTGCCAGCAGCTTGGTGGCAGGGAGGGGGAGATACGAGCAGTACTTC.